This T cell receptor beta chain was obtained from a study of blood T cell repertoires in COVID-19. As for the study in general: Whether acute or convalescent, the COVID-19 samples came from the United States, Italy and Spain.

The cohort comprised adults aged 18 to 89 years residing in about two dozen US areas. Assignments of participants to cohorts depended upon their own reported clinical history. Methods used by the authors: Amplification of reference gene primers provided the estimated nucleated cell counts. The data were produced by immunoSEQ multiplex PCR, yet TCRdb's version contains in-frame clones alone and is incomplete. The V and J calls and clone size are taken from that table; D and trimming were inferred from the DNA. This sample has roughly 200,000 clones, with about 87% found just once. From germline, CDR1 is SGHVS and CDR2 FQNEAQ. J gave up 8 bases and V 9 bases, and 10 bases lay outside the gene matches. The CDR3 spans 14 residues.

The sequenced sample was PBMCs or T cells enriched from blood (not recorded which). This chain connects TRBV7-8 to TRBJ1-1; 12 positions agree with TRBD1. This receptor was obtained from a woman in her 30s who had recovered from COVID-19. The CDR3 nucleotides read TGTGCCAGTAAGCGGGGACAGGGGGCGGGCGAAGCTTTCTTT. This gives the protein CASKRGQGAGEAFF.